The following is a T cell receptor (beta chain) sequence with its context. Its antigen remains undetermined. Base qualities are missing; no much larger clone stands one base away. These data belong to a study of blood T cell repertoires in COVID-19 (dated by TCRdb to 2020 to 2021). For the wider study: Samples from collaborators originated in the United States, Italy and Spain and spanned both the acute and convalescent phases of COVID-19. Where available, HLA class I and class II types were taken from metadata supplied by the sample provider and were not determined by assay-based typing. The repertoires were made available in a free public database intended to serve as a resource for research on the immune response to SARS-CoV-2. Nearly every sample came with metadata listing a de-identified subject ID, COVID-19 status, age in years and sex. Deeply sampled blood TCRbeta repertoires from subjects exposed to, actively infected with, or recovered from COVID-19 were included in the dataset. The prospective study material was composed of cDNA or gDNA derived from T cells, B-cell-depleted T cells, or PBMCs. The samples were drawn from two sources: the first 160 participants of the ongoing ImmuneRACE study, and 1,200 or so subjects contributed by 6 global collaborators. Results and caveats for the whole study, not just this receptor: How much clinical and demographic metadata was included differed by source and by participant, and the metadata was provided uncurated.

TCRbeta CDR3 regions were amplified from genomic DNA using the immunoSEQ Assay, a bias-controlled multiplex PCR. As for the authors' bioinformatics: Nucleated cell counts per sample were estimated from amplification of reference gene primers within the assay. To quantify the absolute abundance of each unique TCRbeta CDR3 rearrangement, sequence reads were collapsed and filtered. For each sample, productive Simpson clonality was calculated as the square root of Simpson's diversity index over productive rearrangements. Entries here come from immuneACCESS through TCRdb and include only in-frame sequences with V and J called. Some clones fail to appear in such tables; in the studies checked, an unresolved V gene covers under half of the shortfall, and the cause of the remainder is unknown. Clone size and the V and J calls come from that table; the DNA yielded D and trimming. This sample holds 90,000 to 130,000 clones; around 83% were observed only once. Approximately 1.5% of the sample is in the top ten clones.

Whole blood was collected in K2EDTA tubes by collaborating institutions according to the institutions' own protocols. For TCRbeta analysis, collaborators shipped samples in one of three forms: frozen whole blood, isolated PBMCs, or DNA extracted from either of those sample types. Ends trimmed: V by 6 bases, J by 4 bases; bases unmatched to a gene: 5. The CDR3 starts with the cysteine, ends with the phenylalanine, and has 13 residues. Here the CDR3 DNA is all that survives: 39 bases in frame from base 1. Reading the germline V gene (reference sequence) gives CDR1 WNHNN and CDR2 SYGVQD. The sample was peripheral blood. This sequence originates from a man aged 40-55 years with acute or convalescent COVID-19. The V and J segments used are TRBV10-1 and TRBJ1-1; 7 middle bases align to TRBD1. The DNA sequence reads TGCGCCAGCAGGACAGGGTTCGGCACTGAAGCTTTCTTT. Its protein reads: CASRTGFGTEAFF.